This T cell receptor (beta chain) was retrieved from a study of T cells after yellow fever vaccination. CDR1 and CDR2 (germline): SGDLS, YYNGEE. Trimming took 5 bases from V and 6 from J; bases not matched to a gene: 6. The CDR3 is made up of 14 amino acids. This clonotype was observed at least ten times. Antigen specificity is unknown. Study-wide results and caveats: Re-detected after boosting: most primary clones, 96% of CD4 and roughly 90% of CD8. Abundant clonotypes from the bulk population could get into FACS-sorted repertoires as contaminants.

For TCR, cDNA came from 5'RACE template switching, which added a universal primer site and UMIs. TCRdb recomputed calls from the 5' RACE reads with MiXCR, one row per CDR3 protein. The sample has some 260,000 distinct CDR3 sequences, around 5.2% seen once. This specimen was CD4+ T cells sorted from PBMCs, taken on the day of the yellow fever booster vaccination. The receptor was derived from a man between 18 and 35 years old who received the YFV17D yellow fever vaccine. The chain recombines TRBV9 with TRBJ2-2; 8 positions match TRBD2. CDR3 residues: CASSFRGGPGELFF. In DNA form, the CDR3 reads TGTGCCAGCAGTTTCCGGGGGGGCCCCGGGGAGCTGTTTTTT.